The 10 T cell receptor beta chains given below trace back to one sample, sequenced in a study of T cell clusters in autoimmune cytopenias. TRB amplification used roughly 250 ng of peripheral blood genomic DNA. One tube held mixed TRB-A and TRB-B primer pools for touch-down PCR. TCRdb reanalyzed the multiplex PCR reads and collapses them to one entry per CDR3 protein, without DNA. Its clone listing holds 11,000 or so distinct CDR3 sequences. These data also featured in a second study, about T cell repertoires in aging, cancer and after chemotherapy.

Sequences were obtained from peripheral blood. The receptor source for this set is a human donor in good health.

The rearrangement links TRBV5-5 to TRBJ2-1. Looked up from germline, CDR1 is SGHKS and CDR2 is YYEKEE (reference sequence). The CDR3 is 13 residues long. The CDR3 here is CASSLLDGNEQFF.

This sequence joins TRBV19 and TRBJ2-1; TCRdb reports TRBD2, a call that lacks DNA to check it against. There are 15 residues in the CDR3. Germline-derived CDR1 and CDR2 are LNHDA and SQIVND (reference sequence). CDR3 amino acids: CASSPPRALYNEQFF. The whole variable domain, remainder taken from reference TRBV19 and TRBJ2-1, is DGGITQSPKYLFRKEGQNVTLSCEQNLNHDAMYWYRQDPGQGLRLIYYSQIVNDFQKGDIAEGYSVSREKKESFPLTVTSAQKNPTAFYLCASSPPRALYNEQFFGPGTRLTVL.

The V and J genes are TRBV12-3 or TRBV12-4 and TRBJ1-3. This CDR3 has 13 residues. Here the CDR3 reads CASSLVGGNTIYF.

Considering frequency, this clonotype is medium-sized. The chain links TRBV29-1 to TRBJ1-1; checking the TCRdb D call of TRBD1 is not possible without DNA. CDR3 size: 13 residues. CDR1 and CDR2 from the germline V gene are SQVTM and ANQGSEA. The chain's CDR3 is CSVARGGNTEAFF.

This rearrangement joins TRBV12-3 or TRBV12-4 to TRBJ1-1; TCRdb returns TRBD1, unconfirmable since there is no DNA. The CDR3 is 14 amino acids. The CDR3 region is CASSRTGVVTEAFF.

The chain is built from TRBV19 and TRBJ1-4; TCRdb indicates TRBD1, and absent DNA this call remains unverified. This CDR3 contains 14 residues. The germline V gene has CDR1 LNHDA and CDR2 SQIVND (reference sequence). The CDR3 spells CASSTTGIGEKLFF.

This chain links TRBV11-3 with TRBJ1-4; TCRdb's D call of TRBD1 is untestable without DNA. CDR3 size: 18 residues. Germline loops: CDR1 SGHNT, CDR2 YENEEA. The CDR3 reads CASSLTTGTTAGNEKLFF.

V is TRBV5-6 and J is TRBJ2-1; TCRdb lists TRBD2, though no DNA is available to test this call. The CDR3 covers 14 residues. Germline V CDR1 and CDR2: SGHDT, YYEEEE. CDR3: CASSPSGFYNEQFF.

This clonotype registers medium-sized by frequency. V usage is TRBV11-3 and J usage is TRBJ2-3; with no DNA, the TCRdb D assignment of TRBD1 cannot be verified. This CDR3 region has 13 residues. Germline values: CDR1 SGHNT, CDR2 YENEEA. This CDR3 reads CASSFGMGGTQYF. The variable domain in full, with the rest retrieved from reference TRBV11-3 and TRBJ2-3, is EAGVVQSPRYKIIEKKQPVAFWCNPISGHNTLYWYLQNLGQGPELLIRYENEEAVDDSQLPKDRFSAERLKGVDSTLKIQPAELGDSAVYLCASSFGMGGTQYFGPGTRLTVL.

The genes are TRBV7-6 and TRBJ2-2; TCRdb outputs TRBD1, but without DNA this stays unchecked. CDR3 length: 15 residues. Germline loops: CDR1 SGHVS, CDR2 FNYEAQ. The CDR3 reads CASSLWQGRPGELFF.